This TCR beta chain was captured by sequencing in a study of blood T cell repertoires in COVID-19. The data were produced by immunoSEQ multiplex PCR, yet TCRdb's version contains in-frame clones alone and is incomplete. The sample lists 170,000 or so clones; 88% were seen once. Donors in Cohort 3 counted as recovered after two negative PCRs, clearance, or symptom resolution. CDR3 length equals 12 residues. V was pared by 5 bases and J by 10 bases, with 14 bases between. Germline loops: CDR1 MNHEY, CDR2 SVGAGI. The sample comprised PBMCs or T cells enriched from blood (not recorded which). This TCR was recovered from a woman between 18 and 29 years old who had recovered from COVID-19. J is TRBJ1-2 and V is TRBV6-5; TRBD1 is a possible D gene (5 bases). CDR3 region: CASSNIGVDYTF. Written as DNA, the CDR3 is TGTGCCAGCAGTAATATAGGGGTGGACTACACCTTC.